This T cell receptor beta chain came from a study of CD8 T cell repertoires and HIV-1 epitope variants. Whole-study results and caveats: Under ten antigen-specific TCR beta clonotypes were found; about six seemed cross-reactive to variants. Only beta chains were identified, marking proliferation to antigen, not function.

On this clone: Antigen specificity is unknown.

The data were produced by immunoSEQ multiplex PCR, yet TCRdb's version contains in-frame clones alone and is incomplete. The table records some 100,000 clones, around 75% of them present only once. Sequencing was performed on uncultured baseline CD8+ T cells from peripheral blood mononuclear cells (PBMCs). This TCR was recovered from a male donor with HIV.

This CDR3 is CASSLTRNYGYTF. CDR3 nucleotide sequence: TGTGCCAGCAGCTTGACCAGGAACTATGGCTACACCTTC. The chain recombines TRBV5-8 with TRBJ1-2, with D unclear. V lost 1 base and J 2 bases, leaving 6 bases between the germline ends. The CDR3 has 13 amino acids. Germline CDR1 reads SGHTS; CDR2 reads YDEGEE.